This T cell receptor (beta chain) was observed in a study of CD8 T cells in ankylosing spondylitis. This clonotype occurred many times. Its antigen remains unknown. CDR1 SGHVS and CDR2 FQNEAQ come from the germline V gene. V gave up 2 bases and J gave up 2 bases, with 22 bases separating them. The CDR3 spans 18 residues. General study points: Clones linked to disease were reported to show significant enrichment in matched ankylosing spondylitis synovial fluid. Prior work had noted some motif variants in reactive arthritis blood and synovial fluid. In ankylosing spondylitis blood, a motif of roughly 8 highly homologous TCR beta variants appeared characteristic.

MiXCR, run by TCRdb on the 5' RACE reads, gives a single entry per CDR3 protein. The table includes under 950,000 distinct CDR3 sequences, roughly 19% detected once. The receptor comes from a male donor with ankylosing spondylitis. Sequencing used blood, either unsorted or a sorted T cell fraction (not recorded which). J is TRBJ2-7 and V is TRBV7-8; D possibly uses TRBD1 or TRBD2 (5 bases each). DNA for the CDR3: TGTGCCAGCAGCTTAATCGGGGCGAAAGGGAGAGGGACCTACGAGCAGTACTTC. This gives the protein CASSLIGAKGRGTYEQYF.